This T cell receptor beta chain was retrieved from a study of blood T cell repertoires in COVID-19. Looking at the study overall: Material from acute and convalescent COVID-19 was sourced from the United States, Italy and Spain. Sample material is recorded as cDNA or gDNA derived from T cells, B-cell-depleted T cells, or PBMCs.

Those who participated ranged in age from roughly 18 to 90 years and resided in roughly 26 US areas. The recovered donors of Cohort 3 showed two negative PCRs, clearance, or symptom resolution. TCRdb's table, derived via immunoSEQ multiplex PCR, lists solely in-frame clones and lacks some. Here the sample spans some 300,000 clones, approximately 84% being singletons. The sequence was collected from a man under 40 who had recovered from COVID-19. Material: PBMCs or T cells enriched from blood (not recorded which).

The CDR3 is CASSEGSGAVSYEQYF. The CDR3 nucleotides are TGTGCCAGCAGTGAAGGGAGTGGCGCCGTCTCCTACGAGCAGTACTTC. This rearrangement joins TRBV2 to TRBJ2-7; no reliable D call. Trimming took off 1 base at V and 0 bases at J, with 13 bases between the two ends. This CDR3 region has 16 residues. CDR1 is SNHLY, CDR2 FYNNEI, per germline.